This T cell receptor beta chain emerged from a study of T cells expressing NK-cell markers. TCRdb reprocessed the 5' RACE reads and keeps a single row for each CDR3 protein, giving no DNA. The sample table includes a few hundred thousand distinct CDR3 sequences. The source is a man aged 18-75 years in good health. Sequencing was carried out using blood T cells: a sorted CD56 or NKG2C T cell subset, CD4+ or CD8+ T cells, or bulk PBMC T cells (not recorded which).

CDR3 residues: CASSSGTPNSPLHF. V is TRBV6-1 and J is TRBJ1-6; TCRdb reports TRBD1, a call that lacks DNA to check it against. The CDR3 totals 14 residues. Germline V gene sequence: CDR1 MNHNS, CDR2 SASEGT.